Listed below are T cell receptor beta chains from one sample, sequenced in a study of blood T cell repertoires in COVID-19. Measured with immunoSEQ multiplex PCR; TCRdb has only the in-frame clones, and not every one. The sample lists some 270,000 clones; around 83% were seen once. The sample was PBMCs or T cells enriched from blood (not recorded which). The source is a woman between 45 and 60 years old who had been exposed to COVID-19. The CDR3 runs from the conserved cysteine through the conserved F or W. D genes are given only for firm matches.

j_call d_call v_call cdr3_nt cdr3_aa
TRBJ1-6 . TRBV30 TGTGCCTGGAGTCCGCCAGGGTCTTGGACTTCACCCCTCCACTTT CAWSPPGSWTSPLHF
TRBJ2-3 TRBD2 TRBV19 TGTGCCACCAAGATAGCGGGGGGCACAGATACGCAGTATTTT CATKIAGGTDTQYF
TRBJ1-1 TRBD1 TRBV10-3 TGTGCCATCAGGGGGGACAGGGGGAACACTGAAGCTTTCTTT CAIRGDRGNTEAFF
TRBJ1-5 TRBD1 TRBV3-1/TRBV3-2 TGTGCCAGCAGCCAAAGACCAGTCGGGACAGGGACATATAGCAATCAGCCCCAGCATTTT CASSQRPVGTGTYSNQPQHF
TRBJ1-6 . TRBV7-3 TGTGCCAGCAGCACCAGGGGTAATAATTCACCCCTCCACTTT CASSTRGNNSPLHF
TRBJ1-2 . TRBV29-1 TGCAGCTTGGGGCAGGACTATGGCTACACCTTC CSLGQDYGYTF
TRBJ2-1 TRBD2 TRBV4-1 TGCGCCAGCAGCCAAGCCCTCATTAGCGGGGGGGCCGCCAGTGAGCAGTTCTTC CASSQALISGGAASEQFF
TRBJ1-4 TRBD1 TRBV29-1 TGCAGCGCCAACGCCGGGACAGCGACGGGTAGACTGTTTTTT CSANAGTATGRLFF
TRBJ1-6 . TRBV21-1 TGTGCCAGCAGCTACCCAGGTAGCTCCTATAATTCACCCCTCCACTTT CASSYPGSSYNSPLHF
TRBJ2-2 . TRBV19 TGTGCCAGTAGTACAGGACAAGTTAACACCGGGGAGCTGTTTTTT CASSTGQVNTGELFF
TRBJ1-3 . TRBV10-2 TGCGCCAGCTCTTTGAATACGGGAGGCGCTGGAAACACCATATATTTT CASSLNTGGAGNTIYF